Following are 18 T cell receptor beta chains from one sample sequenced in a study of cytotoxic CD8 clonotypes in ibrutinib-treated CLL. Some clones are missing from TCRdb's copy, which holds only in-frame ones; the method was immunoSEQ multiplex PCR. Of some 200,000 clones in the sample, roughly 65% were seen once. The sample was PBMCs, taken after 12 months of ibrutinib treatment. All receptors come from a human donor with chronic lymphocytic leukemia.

For the CDR3, the DNA is TGTGCCAGCAGACCTGACAGGGTCGACACTGAAGCTTTCTTT. Translating it yields CASRPDRVDTEAFF. The rearrangement uses TRBV6-5 and TRBJ1-1; 7 bases are shared with TRBD1. With 6 bases clipped from V and 3 bases from J, the junction kept 7 bases outside the gene matches. The CDR3 extends over 14 amino acids. Germline assignment: CDR1 MNHEY and CDR2 SVGAGI.

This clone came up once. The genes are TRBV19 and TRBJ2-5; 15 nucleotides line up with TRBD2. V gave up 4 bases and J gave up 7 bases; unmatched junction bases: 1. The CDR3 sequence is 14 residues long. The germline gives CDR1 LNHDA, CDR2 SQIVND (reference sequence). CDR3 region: CASSTGLAGGTQYF. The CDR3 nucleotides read TGTGCCAGTAGTACGGGACTAGCGGGGGGGACCCAGTACTTC.

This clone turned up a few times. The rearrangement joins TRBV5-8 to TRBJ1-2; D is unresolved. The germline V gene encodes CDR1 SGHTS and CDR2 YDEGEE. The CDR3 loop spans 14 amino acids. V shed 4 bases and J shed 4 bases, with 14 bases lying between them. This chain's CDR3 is CASSAIGLGYGYTF. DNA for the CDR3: TGTGCCAGCAGCGCGATAGGGCTGGGCTATGGCTACACCTTC.

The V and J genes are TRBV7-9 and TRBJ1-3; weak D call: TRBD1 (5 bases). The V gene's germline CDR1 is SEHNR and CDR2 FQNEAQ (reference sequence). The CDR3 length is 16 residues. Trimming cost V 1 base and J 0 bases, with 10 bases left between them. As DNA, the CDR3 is TGTGCCAGCAGCTTAGTGGGGCTCTCCTCTGGAAACACCATATATTTT. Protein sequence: CASSLVGLSSGNTIYF.

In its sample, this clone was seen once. CDR3: CASSIDLGRRVLGELFF. DNA for the CDR3: TGTGCCAGTAGTATAGATTTGGGACGGAGGGTTCTCGGGGAGCTGTTTTTT. This chain connects TRBV19 to TRBJ2-2, with D perhaps matching TRBD2 (6 bases). The germline V gene encodes CDR1 LNHDA and CDR2 SQIVND (reference sequence). Trimming removed 0 bases at V and 7 bases at J, with 18 bases between. This CDR3 comprises 17 residues. Combining the CDR3 with reference TRBV19 and TRBJ2-2 gives the whole variable domain DGGITQSPKYLFRKEGQNVTLSCEQNLNHDAMYWYRQDPGQGLRLIYYSQIVNDFQKGDIAEGYSVSREKKESFPLTVTSAQKNPTAFYLCASSIDLGRRVLGELFFGEGSRLTVL.

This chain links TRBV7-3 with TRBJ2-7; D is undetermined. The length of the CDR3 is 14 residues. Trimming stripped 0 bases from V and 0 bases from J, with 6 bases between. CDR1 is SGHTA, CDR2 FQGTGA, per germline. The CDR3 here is CASSLTQASYEQYF. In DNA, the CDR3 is TGTGCCAGCAGCTTAACGCAGGCCTCCTACGAGCAGTACTTC.

The CDR3 DNA reads TGTGCCACCAAGCCAGGGGGGGCGGGTGAAAAACTGTTTTTT. It translates to CATKPGGAGEKLFF. The rearrangement links TRBV6-5 to TRBJ1-4; 7 bases line up with TRBD1. Unmatched junction bases numbered 12, after V lost 10 bases and J lost 7 bases. The CDR3 is 14 residues long. From germline, CDR1 is MNHEY and CDR2 SVGAGI.

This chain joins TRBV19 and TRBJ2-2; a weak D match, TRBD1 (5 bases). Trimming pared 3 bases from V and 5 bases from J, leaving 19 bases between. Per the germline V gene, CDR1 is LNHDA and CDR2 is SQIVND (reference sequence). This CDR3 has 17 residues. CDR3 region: CASSITDTGLRTGELFF. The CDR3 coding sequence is TGTGCCAGTAGTATTACGGACACTGGCCTGAGGACCGGGGAGCTGTTTTTT.

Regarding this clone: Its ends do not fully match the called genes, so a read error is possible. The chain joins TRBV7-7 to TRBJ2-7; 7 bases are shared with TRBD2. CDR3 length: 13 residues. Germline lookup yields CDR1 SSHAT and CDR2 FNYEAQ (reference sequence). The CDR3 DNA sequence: TGTGCTAGCAGCTCCCCTGCGGGAGACGAGCAGTACTTC. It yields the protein CASSSPAGDEQYF.

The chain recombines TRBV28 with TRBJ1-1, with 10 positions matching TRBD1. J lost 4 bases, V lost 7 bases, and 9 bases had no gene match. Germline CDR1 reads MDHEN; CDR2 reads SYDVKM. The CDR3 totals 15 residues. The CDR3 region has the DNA TGTGCCAGCACCTCGCCCGGGACAGGGGCCACTGAAGCTTTCTTT. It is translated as CASTSPGTGATEAFF.

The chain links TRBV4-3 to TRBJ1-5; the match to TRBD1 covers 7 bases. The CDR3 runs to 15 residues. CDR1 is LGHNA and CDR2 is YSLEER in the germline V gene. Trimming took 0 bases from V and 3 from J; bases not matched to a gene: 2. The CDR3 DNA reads TGCGCCAGCAGCCAAGACAGGGGGGACAATCAGCCCCAGCATTTT. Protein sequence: CASSQDRGDNQPQHF.

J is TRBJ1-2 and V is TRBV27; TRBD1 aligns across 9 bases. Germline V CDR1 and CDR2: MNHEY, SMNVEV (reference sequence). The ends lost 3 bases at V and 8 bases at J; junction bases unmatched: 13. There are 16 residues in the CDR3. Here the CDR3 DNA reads TGTGCCAGCAGTTTCGCCCCTACAGGGGGCGCGTCGGGCTACACCTTC. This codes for CASSFAPTGGASGYTF.

DNA for the CDR3: TGTGCCAGCAGTTACCTGGGACAGAGCTCTGGAAACACCATATATTTT. Translating it yields CASSYLGQSSGNTIYF. The V gene is TRBV6-6, the J gene TRBJ1-3; the match to TRBD1 covers 7 bases. After removal of 2 bases from V and 0 bases from J, the junction contained 4 bases not matched to a gene. Germline CDR1 is MNHNY and CDR2 is SVGAGI (reference sequence). The CDR3 spans 16 residues.

The CDR3 DNA sequence: TGTGCCAGCATCAACCTGCCCGGGGGTACCGAAGCTTTCTTT. Residues: CASINLPGGTEAFF. This chain connects TRBV6-6 to TRBJ1-1; TRBD1 might be the D (5 bases). Trimming left V 7 bases short and J 8 bases short, with 20 bases between. CDR1 and CDR2 (germline): MNHNY, SVGAGI (reference sequence). This CDR3 spans 14 amino acids.

The CDR3, as DNA: TGCAGTGTTCGGGTACGAGAGACCCAGTACTTC. This translates into CSVRVRETQYF. This rearrangement joins TRBV20-1 to TRBJ2-5; D not resolved. Trimming cost V 7 bases and J 4 bases, with 10 bases left between them. Per the germline V gene, CDR1 is DFQATT and CDR2 is SNEGSKA (reference sequence). This CDR3 region has 11 residues.

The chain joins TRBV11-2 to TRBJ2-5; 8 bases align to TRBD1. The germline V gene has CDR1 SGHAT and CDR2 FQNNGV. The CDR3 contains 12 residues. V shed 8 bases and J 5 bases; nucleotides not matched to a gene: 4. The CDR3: CASQGAGETQYF. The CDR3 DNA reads TGTGCCAGCCAGGGGGCCGGGGAGACCCAGTACTTC.

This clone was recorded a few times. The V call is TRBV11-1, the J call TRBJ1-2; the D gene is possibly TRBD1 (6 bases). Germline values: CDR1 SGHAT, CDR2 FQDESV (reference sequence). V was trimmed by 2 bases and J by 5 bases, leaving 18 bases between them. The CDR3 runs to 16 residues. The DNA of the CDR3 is TGTGCCAGCAGCTTATCCCTCTTCAAGGGGGGGTATGGCTACACCTTC. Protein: CASSLSLFKGGYGYTF.

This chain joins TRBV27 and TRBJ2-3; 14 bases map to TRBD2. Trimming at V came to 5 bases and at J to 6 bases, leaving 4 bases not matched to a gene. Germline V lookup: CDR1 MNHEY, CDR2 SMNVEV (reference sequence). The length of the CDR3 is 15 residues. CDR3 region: CASSGLAGGTDTQYF. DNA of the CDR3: TGTGCCAGCAGTGGACTAGCGGGAGGTACGGATACGCAGTATTTT.